A selection of T cell receptor beta chains follows, all from one sample in a study of blood T cells in healthy people across ages. One entry per CDR3 protein, called by TCRdb with MiXCR from the 5' RACE reads. The sample contains hundreds of thousands of distinct CDR3 sequences, under 30% of which appear only once. This sample was shared with a second study, whose subject was T cells of mothers and their children.

Sequenced input: blood. All receptors derive from a boy younger than 18 in good health. Each CDR3 is given without its conserved first and last residue. Fields, in order: V gene, CDR3 protein.

V gene: TRBV2; CDR3 protein: ASIVAGGRQETQY
V gene: TRBV27; CDR3 protein: ASSTLTVNSPLH
V gene: TRBV9; CDR3 protein: ASSSGRTGSNEKLF
V gene: TRBV4-3; CDR3 protein: ASSQVETGDTDTQY
V gene: TRBV7-2; CDR3 protein: ASSPRWDPVNEQF
V gene: TRBV10-3; CDR3 protein: AISELFSAGAHSPLH
V gene: TRBV28; CDR3 protein: ASSSLLGRPQH
V gene: TRBV28; CDR3 protein: ASRPLLLASAAYEQY
V gene: TRBV9; CDR3 protein: ASSVGSVGELF
V gene: TRBV6-2/TRBV6-3; CDR3 protein: ASSLGLAGVLGSYSEQF
V gene: TRBV6-5; CDR3 protein: ASSYVQGTEAF
V gene: TRBV7-2; CDR3 protein: ASSLRTSGYTDTQY
V gene: TRBV27; CDR3 protein: ASSQSNPANWETQY
V gene: TRBV6-2/TRBV6-3; CDR3 protein: ASSYSGTSGTRETQY
V gene: TRBV18; CDR3 protein: ASSPGQEETQY
V gene: TRBV12-3/TRBV12-4; CDR3 protein: ASSTPDSGNQPQH
V gene: TRBV20-1; CDR3 protein: SAGGRPGTDTQY
V gene: TRBV4-1; CDR3 protein: ASSQDWGRVEQY
V gene: TRBV7-9; CDR3 protein: ASSLETGAYGYT
V gene: TRBV7-9; CDR3 protein: ASSLARRGEEKLF
V gene: TRBV27; CDR3 protein: ASRLGGPSYEQY
V gene: TRBV10-3; CDR3 protein: AISDGDPSYNEQF
V gene: TRBV4-1; CDR3 protein: ASSQARSSGRYEQY
V gene: TRBV27; CDR3 protein: ASSPLFRGREKLF
V gene: TRBV12-3/TRBV12-4; CDR3 protein: ASRKRTTHAPGANVLT
V gene: TRBV29-1; CDR3 protein: SVERKNTGELF
V gene: TRBV6-1; CDR3 protein: ASILTGADYEQY
V gene: TRBV29-1; CDR3 protein: SVPPADRGVYNEQF
V gene: TRBV29-1; CDR3 protein: SVEDRTQAKNIQH
V gene: TRBV5-1; CDR3 protein: ANSLSGIDGYT
V gene: TRBV4-3; CDR3 protein: ASSQGVLAGGPGDTQY
V gene: TRBV6-5; CDR3 protein: ASSEGVWGGYT
V gene: TRBV13; CDR3 protein: ASSGPTGKGRTDTQY
V gene: TRBV20-1; CDR3 protein: SARLPGLVVSEQF
V gene: TRBV12-3/TRBV12-4; CDR3 protein: ASSPSGVTKNIQY
V gene: TRBV29-1; CDR3 protein: SGAGGNGYT
V gene: TRBV6-6; CDR3 protein: ASNSGGFNYGYT
V gene: TRBV2; CDR3 protein: ASRANLQGAEQF
V gene: TRBV27; CDR3 protein: ASSWAVGDNSPLH
V gene: TRBV5-1; CDR3 protein: ASSPGDRDPSEQF
V gene: TRBV27; CDR3 protein: ASSLSGSWSLAGGPDTQY
V gene: TRBV29-1; CDR3 protein: SVAGTGEYNEQF
V gene: TRBV7-9; CDR3 protein: ASSHKWTGDEQY
V gene: TRBV5-1; CDR3 protein: ASSLEGRRSSDTQY
V gene: TRBV9; CDR3 protein: ASSVTVNTEAF
V gene: TRBV29-1; CDR3 protein: GVLDGDSGANVLT
V gene: TRBV7-2; CDR3 protein: ASSNLAGGGNEQF
V gene: TRBV5-1; CDR3 protein: AGRPGLPEDEQF
V gene: TRBV20-1; CDR3 protein: SASGASYNEQF
V gene: TRBV12-3/TRBV12-4; CDR3 protein: ASSITGRETQY
V gene: TRBV20-1; CDR3 protein: RLTAGSNEQF
V gene: TRBV6-2/TRBV6-3; CDR3 protein: ASSPQIRLAGVEQETQY
V gene: TRBV6-2/TRBV6-3; CDR3 protein: ASGRQGAAKNIQY
V gene: TRBV20-1; CDR3 protein: SARDRARSNQPQH
V gene: TRBV7-2; CDR3 protein: ASSLRQGGRDGYT
V gene: TRBV4-1; CDR3 protein: ASSQEGDGYGYT
V gene: TRBV4-3; CDR3 protein: ASSQSSGTGVYEQY
V gene: TRBV29-1; CDR3 protein: SVPLAGEQF
V gene: TRBV21-1; CDR3 protein: ASSRRLVAPNEQF
V gene: TRBV6-5; CDR3 protein: ASTRTGETYEQY